Shown below are 11 T cell receptor beta chains from a single sample sequenced in a study of human T cells and chemical hapten exposure. Specified time point: patch test 2, 6 weeks after DPC sensitization. Treatment reported: therapeutic diphenylcyclopropenone sensitization with weekly scalp DPC. One entry per CDR3 protein results from TCRdb running MiXCR on the RACE reads. The repertoire holds more than 110,000 distinct CDR3 sequences, roughly 12% seen once, with 1.4% in the top ten. The input for sequencing was whole blood, taken in connection with sensitization to the hapten diphenylcyclopropenone (DPC). These receptor sequences come from a woman aged 50 to 65 with alopecia areata. Some clones in this sample may be carry-over from other donors' samples.

J is TRBJ2-7 and V is TRBV20-1; 10 bases map to TRBD1. This CDR3 has 14 amino acids. Germline CDR1 and CDR2: DFQATT and SNEGSKA (reference sequence). The trim removed 5 bases at V and 5 bases at J, leaving 9 bases unmatched. The CDR3 region has the DNA TGCAGTGCTCATCCGGGACAGGGGAGCCACGAGCAGTACTTC. It translates to CSAHPGQGSHEQYF.

This clonotype came up many times. The V gene is TRBV30, the J gene TRBJ1-5; D remains ambiguous. Trimming shortened V by 1 base and J by 2 bases, and 6 bases separated the two germline ends. This CDR3 spans 13 amino acids. Germline V gene data show CDR1 as GTSNPN and CDR2 as SVGIG (reference sequence). The CDR3 loop is CAWSGRGNQPQHF. The CDR3 nucleotides are TGTGCCTGGAGTGGTAGGGGCAATCAGCCCCAGCATTTT.

This clonotype was seen repeatedly, ten times or more. The chain carries TRBV9 and TRBJ1-3, with no clear D. The CDR3 contains 15 residues. Between the trimmed V and J ends, which lost 0 bases and 2 bases, there was a span of 9 bases. Germline V CDR1 and CDR2: SGDLS, YYNGEE. The CDR3 nucleotides are TGTGCCAGCAGCGTAGACAGATTAACTGGAAACACCATATATTTT. Its protein product is CASSVDRLTGNTIYF.

A few counts support this clonotype. The chain joins TRBV5-4 to TRBJ2-5; TRBD2 might be the D (5 bases). Germline CDR1 SGHNT, CDR2 YYREEE (reference sequence). The CDR3 sequence is 16 residues long. V lost 4 bases to trimming and J lost 1 base, with 17 bases between them. CDR3: CASSGGLLASQETQYF. CDR3 in DNA: TGTGCCAGCAGCGGTGGTCTTCTAGCCAGCCAAGAGACCCAGTACTTC.

A few counts support this clonotype. The chain uses TRBV7-2 and TRBJ2-5, with D tentatively TRBD1 or TRBD2 (5 bases each). CDR1 SGHTA and CDR2 FQGNSA come from the germline V gene. This CDR3 has 15 amino acids. V was shortened by 2 bases and J by 5 bases, with 15 bases between the two germline ends. The CDR3 region is CASSLSGAASETQYF. Here the CDR3 DNA reads TGTGCCAGCAGCTTAAGTGGGGCGGCTAGCGAGACCCAGTACTTC.

The rearrangement uses TRBV25-1 and TRBJ2-7, with 9 bases identical to TRBD2. Germline V gives CDR1 MGHDK, CDR2 SYGVNS. The CDR3 extends over 15 amino acids. The ends lost 1 base at V and 2 bases at J; junction bases unmatched: 3. The CDR3 sequence is CASSELAGETYEQYF. In DNA, the CDR3 is TGTGCCAGCAGTGAATTAGCGGGAGAGACCTACGAGCAGTACTTC.

The chain employs TRBV4-2 and TRBJ2-7; 8 bases align to TRBD2. Germline V lookup: CDR1 LGHNA, CDR2 YNFKEQ. The CDR3 loop spans 15 amino acids. J gave up 3 bases and V 1 base, and 5 bases lay outside the gene matches. The CDR3 DNA sequence: TGTGCCAGCAGCCAAGGTGATAGCGGGGACTACGAGCAGTACTTC. This encodes CASSQGDSGDYEQYF.

This chain links TRBV7-8 with TRBJ2-1, with 8 bases aligning to TRBD2. V lost 6 bases and J lost 2; bases outside the gene matches: 6. The CDR3 is 15 amino acids. The germline CDR1 and CDR2 sequences are SGHVS and FQNEAQ. The CDR3 reads CASRSAGVTYNEQFF. CDR3 bases: TGTGCCAGCAGGTCAGCGGGAGTTACCTACAATGAGCAGTTCTTC.

This clonotype was seen a single time. The chain combines TRBV11-1 with TRBJ2-3; D perhaps matches TRBD2 (6 bases). Trimming cost V 5 bases and J 1 base, with 16 bases left between them. The CDR3 totals 16 residues. Germline V gene data show CDR1 as SGHAT and CDR2 as FQDESV (reference sequence). Here the CDR3 reads CASSIGEAVGTDTQYF. For the CDR3, the DNA is TGTGCCAGCAGCATAGGGGAGGCCGTAGGCACAGATACGCAGTATTTT.

The rearrangement joins TRBV28 to TRBJ2-1; no reliable D call. There are 14 residues in the CDR3. The V gene lost 4 bases and the J gene lost 9 bases, with 16 bases spanning the gap. The V gene's germline CDR1 is MDHEN and CDR2 SYDVKM. The CDR3 spells CASSSGGRDGEQFF. CDR3 nucleotide sequence: TGTGCCAGCAGTTCCGGTGGCCGAGACGGTGAGCAGTTCTTC.

This clonotype was counted a few times. J is TRBJ2-5 and V is TRBV14, with 8 nucleotides matching TRBD2. The CDR3 is 15 residues long. The junction had 9 bases not matched to a gene; V was cut back by 4 bases and J by 5 bases. Germline CDR1 is SGHDN and CDR2 is FVKESK. The CDR3 coding sequence is TGTGCCAGCAGCCGCCGGACGGGAGGGCGGGAGACCCAGTACTTC. Residues: CASSRRTGGRETQYF.